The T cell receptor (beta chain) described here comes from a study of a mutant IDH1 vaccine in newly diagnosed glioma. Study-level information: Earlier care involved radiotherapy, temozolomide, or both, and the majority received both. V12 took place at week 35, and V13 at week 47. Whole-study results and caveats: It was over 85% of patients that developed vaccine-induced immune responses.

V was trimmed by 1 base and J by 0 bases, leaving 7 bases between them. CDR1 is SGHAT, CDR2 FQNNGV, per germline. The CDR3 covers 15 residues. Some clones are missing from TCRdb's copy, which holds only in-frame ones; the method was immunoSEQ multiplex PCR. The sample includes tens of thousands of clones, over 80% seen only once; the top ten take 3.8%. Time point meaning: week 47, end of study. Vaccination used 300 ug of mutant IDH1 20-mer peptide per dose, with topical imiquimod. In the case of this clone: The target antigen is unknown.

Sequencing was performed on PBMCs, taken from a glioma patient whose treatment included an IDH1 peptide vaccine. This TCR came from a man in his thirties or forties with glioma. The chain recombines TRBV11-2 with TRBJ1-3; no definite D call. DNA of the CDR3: TGTGCCAGCAGCTTAGCCGGATACTCTGGAAACACCATATATTTT. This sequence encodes CASSLAGYSGNTIYF.